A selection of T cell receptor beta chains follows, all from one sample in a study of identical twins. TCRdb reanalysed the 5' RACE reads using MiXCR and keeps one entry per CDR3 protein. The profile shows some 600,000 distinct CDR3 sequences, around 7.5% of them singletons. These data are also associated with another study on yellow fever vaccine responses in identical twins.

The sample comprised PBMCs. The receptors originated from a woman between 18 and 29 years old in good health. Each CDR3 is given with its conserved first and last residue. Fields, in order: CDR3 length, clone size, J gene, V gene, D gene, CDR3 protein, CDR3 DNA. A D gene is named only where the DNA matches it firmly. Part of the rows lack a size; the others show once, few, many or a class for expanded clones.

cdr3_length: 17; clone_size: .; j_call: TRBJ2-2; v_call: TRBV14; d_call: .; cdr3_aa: CASSQDRDWENTGELFF; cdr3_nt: TGTGCCAGCAGCCAAGACCGGGACTGGGAGAACACCGGGGAGCTGTTTTTT
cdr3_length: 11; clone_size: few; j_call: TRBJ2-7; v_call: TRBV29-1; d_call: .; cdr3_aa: CSVGNTYEQYF; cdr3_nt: TGCAGCGTTGGTAACACTTACGAGCAGTACTTC
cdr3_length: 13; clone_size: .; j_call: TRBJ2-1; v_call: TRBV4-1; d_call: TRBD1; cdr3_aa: CASRGQGSNEQFF; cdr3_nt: TGCGCCAGCAGGGGACAGGGCTCCAATGAGCAGTTCTTC
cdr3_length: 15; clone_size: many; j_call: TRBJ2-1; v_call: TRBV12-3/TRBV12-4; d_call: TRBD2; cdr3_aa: CASSLTSGGHNEQFF; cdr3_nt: TGTGCCAGCAGTTTAACTAGCGGGGGGCATAATGAGCAGTTCTTC
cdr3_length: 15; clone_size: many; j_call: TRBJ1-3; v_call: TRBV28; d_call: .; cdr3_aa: CASSLWRRAGNTIYF; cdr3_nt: TGTGCCAGCAGTTTATGGAGAAGGGCTGGAAACACCATATATTTT
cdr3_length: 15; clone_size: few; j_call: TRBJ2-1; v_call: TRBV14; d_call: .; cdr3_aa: CASSLTSRSYNEQFF; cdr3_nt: TGTGCCAGCAGCCTTACTAGTCGCTCCTACAATGAGCAGTTCTTC
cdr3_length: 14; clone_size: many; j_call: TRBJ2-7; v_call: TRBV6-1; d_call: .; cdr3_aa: CASSPLISSYEQYF; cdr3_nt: TGTGCCAGCAGTCCCTTAATCTCATCCTACGAGCAGTACTTC
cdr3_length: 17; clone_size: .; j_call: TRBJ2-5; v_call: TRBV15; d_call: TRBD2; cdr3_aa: CATRRLAGGPYQETQYF; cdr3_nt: TGTGCCACCAGGCGACTAGCGGGAGGGCCGTACCAAGAGACCCAGTACTTC
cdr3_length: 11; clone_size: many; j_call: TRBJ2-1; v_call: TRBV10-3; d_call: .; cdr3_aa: CAISEVAEQFF; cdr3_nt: TGTGCCATCAGTGAAGTAGCGGAGCAGTTCTTC
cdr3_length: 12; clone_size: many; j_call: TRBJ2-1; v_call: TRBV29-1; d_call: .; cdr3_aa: CSAYRDYNEQFF; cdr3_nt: TGCAGCGCCTACAGGGACTACAATGAGCAGTTCTTC
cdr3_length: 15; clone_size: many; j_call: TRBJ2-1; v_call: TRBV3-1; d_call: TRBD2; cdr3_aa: CASSLTSGAYNEQFF; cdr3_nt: TGTGCCAGCAGCCTTACTAGCGGGGCCTACAATGAGCAGTTCTTC
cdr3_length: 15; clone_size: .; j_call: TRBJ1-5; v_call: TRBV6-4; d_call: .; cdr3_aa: CASRAEAYSNQPQHF; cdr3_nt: TGTGCCAGCAGGGCCGAAGCGTATAGCAATCAGCCCCAGCATTTT
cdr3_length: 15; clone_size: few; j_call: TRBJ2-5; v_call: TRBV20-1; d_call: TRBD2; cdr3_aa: CSAKSGTSSRETQYF; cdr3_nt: TGCAGTGCCAAATCCGGGACTAGCTCTAGAGAGACCCAGTACTTC
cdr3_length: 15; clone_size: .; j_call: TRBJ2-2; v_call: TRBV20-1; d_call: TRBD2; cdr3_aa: CSASPGTSGTGELFF; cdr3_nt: TGCAGTGCATCCCCCGGGACTAGCGGGACCGGGGAGCTGTTTTTT
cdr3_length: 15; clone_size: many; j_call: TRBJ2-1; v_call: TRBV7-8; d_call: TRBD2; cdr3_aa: CASRTGTSAHNEQFF; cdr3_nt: TGTGCCAGCAGAACCGGGACTAGCGCCCACAATGAGCAGTTCTTC
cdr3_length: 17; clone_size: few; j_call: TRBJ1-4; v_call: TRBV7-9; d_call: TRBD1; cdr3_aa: CASSRGTGGETNEKLFF; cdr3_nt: TGTGCCAGCAGCCGCGGGACAGGGGGCGAAACTAATGAAAAACTGTTTTTT
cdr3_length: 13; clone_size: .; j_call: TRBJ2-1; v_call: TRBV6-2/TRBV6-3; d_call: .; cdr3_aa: CASSYSKSGEQFF; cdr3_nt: TGTGCCAGCAGTTACTCGAAGTCGGGGGAGCAGTTCTTC
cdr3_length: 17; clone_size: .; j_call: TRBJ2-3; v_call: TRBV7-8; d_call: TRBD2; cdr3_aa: CASSLARTSERSDTQYF; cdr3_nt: TGTGCCAGCAGCTTAGCCCGGACTAGCGAGCGCTCAGATACGCAGTATTTT
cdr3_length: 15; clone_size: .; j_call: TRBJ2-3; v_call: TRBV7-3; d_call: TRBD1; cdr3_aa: CASSLSTGATDTQYF; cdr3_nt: TGTGCCAGCAGCTTATCGACAGGGGCCACAGATACGCAGTATTTT
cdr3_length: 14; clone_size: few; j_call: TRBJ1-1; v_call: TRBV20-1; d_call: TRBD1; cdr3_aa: CSARNRGRNTEAFF; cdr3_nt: TGCAGTGCCAGAAACAGGGGGCGAAACACTGAAGCTTTCTTT
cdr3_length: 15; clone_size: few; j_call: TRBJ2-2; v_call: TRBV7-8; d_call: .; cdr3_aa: CASRTGQGGTGELFF; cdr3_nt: TGTGCCAGCAGAACAGGACAAGGCGGCACCGGGGAGCTGTTTTTT
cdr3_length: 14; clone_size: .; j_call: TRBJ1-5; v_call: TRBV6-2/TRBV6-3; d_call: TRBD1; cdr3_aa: CASSHWTGDVSQNF; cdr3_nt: TGTGCCAGCAGCCACTGGACAGGGGACGTGTCCCAGAATTTT
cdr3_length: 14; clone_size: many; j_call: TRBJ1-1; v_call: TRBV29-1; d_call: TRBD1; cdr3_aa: CSVRTGTGPFEAFF; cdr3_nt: TGCAGCGTTCGAACCGGGACAGGACCCTTTGAAGCTTTCTTT
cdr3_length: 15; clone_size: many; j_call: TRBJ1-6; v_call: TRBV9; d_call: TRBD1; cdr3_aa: CASSTTGVNNSPLHF; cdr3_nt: TGTGCCAGCAGCACCACAGGGGTAAATAATTCACCCCTCCACTTT
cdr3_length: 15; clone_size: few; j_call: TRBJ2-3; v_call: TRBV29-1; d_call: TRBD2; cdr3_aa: CSVRTSGSFSDTQYF; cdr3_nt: TGCAGCGTCCGGACTAGCGGGAGTTTTTCAGATACGCAGTATTTT
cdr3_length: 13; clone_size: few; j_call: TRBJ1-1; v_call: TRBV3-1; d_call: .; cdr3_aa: CASSQLRDPEAFF; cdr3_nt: TGTGCCAGCAGCCAACTTAGGGACCCTGAAGCTTTCTTT